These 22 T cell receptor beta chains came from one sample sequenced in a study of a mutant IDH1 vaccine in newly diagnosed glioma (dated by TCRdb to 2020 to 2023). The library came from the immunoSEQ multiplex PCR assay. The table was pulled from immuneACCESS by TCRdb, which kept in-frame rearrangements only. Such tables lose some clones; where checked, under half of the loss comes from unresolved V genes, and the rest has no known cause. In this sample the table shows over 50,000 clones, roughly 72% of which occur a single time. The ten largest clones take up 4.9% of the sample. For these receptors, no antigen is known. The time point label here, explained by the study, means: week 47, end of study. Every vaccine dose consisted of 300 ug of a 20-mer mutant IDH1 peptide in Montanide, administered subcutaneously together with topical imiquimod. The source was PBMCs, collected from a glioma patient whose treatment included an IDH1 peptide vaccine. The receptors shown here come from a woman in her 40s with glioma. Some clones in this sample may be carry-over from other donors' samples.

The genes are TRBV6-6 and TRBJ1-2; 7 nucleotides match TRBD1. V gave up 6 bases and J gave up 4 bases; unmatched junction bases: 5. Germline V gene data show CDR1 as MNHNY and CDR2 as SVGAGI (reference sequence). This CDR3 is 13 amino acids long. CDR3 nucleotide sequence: TGTGCCAGCAGCAGCCGGGACAGCTATGGCTACACCTTC. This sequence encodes CASSSRDSYGYTF.

CDR3 coding DNA: TGCAGCGTTGAGGGGGAACTCAACGAGCAGTACTTC. Protein: CSVEGELNEQYF. This sequence joins TRBV29-1 and TRBJ2-7; D is perhaps TRBD1 or TRBD2 (5 bases each). The CDR3 totals 12 residues. V lost 3 bases, J lost 5 bases, and 11 bases lay in between. Germline CDR1 and CDR2: SQVTM and ANQGSEA.

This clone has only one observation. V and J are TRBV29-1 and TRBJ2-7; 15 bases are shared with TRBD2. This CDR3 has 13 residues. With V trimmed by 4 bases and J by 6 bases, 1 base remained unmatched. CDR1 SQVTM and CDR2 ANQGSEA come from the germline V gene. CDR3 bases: TGCAGCGTTGCGGGACTAGCGGGGGGCGAGCAGTACTTC. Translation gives CSVAGLAGGEQYF.

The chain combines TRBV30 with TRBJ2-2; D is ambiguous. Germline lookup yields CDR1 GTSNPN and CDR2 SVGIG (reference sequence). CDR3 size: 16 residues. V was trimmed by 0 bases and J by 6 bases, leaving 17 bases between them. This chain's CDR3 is CAWSVPWPKGAGELFF. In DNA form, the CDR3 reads TGTGCCTGGAGTGTACCGTGGCCCAAGGGTGCCGGGGAGCTGTTTTTT.

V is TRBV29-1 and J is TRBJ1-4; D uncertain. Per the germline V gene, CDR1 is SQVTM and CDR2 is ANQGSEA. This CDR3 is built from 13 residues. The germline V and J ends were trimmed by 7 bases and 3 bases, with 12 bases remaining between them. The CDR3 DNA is TGCAGCGCCCACGGCGCCCCTAATGAAAAACTGTTTTTT. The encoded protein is CSAHGAPNEKLFF.

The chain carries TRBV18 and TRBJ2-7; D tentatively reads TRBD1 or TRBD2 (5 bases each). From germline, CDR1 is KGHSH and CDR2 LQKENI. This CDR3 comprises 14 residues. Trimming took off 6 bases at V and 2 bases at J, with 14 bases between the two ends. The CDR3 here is CASSPIGGPYEQYF. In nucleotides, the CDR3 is TGTGCCAGCTCGCCTATTGGGGGACCCTACGAGCAGTACTTC.

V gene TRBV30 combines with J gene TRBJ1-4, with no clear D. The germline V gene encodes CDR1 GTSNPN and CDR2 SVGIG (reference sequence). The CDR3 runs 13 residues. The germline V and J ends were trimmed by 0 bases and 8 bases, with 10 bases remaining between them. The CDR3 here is CAWSVRTWEKLFF. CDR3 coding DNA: TGTGCCTGGAGTGTCCGGACGTGGGAAAAACTGTTTTTT. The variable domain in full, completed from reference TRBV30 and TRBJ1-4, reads SQTIHQWPATLVQPVGSPLSLECTVEGTSNPNLYWYRQAAGRGLQLLFYSVGIGQISSEVPQNLSASRPQDRQFILSSKKLLLSDSGFYLCAWSVRTWEKLFFGSGTQLSVL.

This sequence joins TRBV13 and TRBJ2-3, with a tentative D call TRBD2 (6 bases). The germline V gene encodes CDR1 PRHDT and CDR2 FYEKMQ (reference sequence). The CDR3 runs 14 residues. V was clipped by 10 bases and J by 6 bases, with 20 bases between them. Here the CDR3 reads CATLARGVGDTQYF. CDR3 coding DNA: TGTGCCACCTTGGCACGCGGGGTCGGGGATACGCAGTATTTT.

The CDR3 DNA follows: TGTGCCAGCAGACCCTGGGGGCCAACCTACGAGCAGTACTTC. Its protein is CASRPWGPTYEQYF. The V and J genes are TRBV7-8 and TRBJ2-7, with a weak D call TRBD1 (6 bases). Germline values: CDR1 SGHVS, CDR2 FQNEAQ. There are 14 residues in the CDR3. V dropped 6 bases and J dropped 2 bases, with 14 bases sitting between them.

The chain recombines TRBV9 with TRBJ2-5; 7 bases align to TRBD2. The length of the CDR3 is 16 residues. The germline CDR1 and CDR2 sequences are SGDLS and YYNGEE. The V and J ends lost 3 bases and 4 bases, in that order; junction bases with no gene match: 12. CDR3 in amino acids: CASSAGGMLKRETQYF. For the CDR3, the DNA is TGTGCCAGCAGCGCGGGGGGTATGTTAAAAAGAGAGACCCAGTACTTC.

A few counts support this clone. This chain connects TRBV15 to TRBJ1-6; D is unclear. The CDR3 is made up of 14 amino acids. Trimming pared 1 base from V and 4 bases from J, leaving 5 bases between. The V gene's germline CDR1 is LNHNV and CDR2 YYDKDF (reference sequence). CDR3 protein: CATSRGGYNSPLHF. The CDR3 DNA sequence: TGTGCCACCAGCAGAGGAGGGTATAATTCACCCCTCCACTTT.

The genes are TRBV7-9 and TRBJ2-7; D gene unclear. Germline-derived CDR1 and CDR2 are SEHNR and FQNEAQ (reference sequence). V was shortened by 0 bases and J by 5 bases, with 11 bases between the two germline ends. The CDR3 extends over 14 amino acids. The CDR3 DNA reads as TGTGCCAGCAGCTTAGCGGGGAATGGTAACGAGCAGTACTTC. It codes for CASSLAGNGNEQYF.

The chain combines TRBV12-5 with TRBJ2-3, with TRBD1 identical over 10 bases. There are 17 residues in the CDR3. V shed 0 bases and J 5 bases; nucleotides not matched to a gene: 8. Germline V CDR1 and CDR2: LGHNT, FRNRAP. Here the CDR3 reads CASGLVRGQGLGDTQYF. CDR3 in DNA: TGTGCTAGTGGTTTGGTAAGGGGACAGGGGTTAGGAGATACGCAGTATTTT.

For the CDR3, the DNA is TGTGCCAGCAGCCCCCGTCAGGAGCAGTACTTC. The encoded protein is CASSPRQEQYF. The chain carries TRBV7-8 and TRBJ2-7; no clear D. CDR3 length: 11 amino acids. Looked up from germline, CDR1 is SGHVS and CDR2 is FQNEAQ. Trimming shortened V by 5 bases and J by 7 bases, and 9 bases separated the two germline ends.

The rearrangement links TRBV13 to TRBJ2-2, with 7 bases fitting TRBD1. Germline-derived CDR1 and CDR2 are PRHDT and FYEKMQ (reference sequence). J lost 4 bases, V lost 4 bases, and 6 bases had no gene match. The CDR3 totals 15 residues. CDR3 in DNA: TGTGCCAGCAGCTCCGGGACAGACTCCACCGGGGAGCTGTTTTTT. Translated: CASSSGTDSTGELFF.

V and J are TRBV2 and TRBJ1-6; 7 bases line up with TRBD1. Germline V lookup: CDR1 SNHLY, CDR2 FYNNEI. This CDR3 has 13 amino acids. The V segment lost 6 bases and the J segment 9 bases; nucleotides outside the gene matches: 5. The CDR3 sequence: CASRTGRGSPLHF. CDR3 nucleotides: TGTGCCAGCAGGACAGGGAGGGGTTCACCCCTCCACTTT.

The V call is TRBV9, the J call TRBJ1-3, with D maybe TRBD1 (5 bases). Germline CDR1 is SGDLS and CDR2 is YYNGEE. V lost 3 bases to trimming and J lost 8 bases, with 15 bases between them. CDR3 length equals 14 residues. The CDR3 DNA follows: TGTGCCAGCAGCGCCGGGGGAATACCAGACACCATATATTTT. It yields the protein CASSAGGIPDTIYF.

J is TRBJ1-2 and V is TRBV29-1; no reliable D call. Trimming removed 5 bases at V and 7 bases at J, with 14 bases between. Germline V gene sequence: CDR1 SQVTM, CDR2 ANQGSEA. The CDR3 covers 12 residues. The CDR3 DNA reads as TGCAGCGTTTTACATGGAGCGGGTGGCTACACCTTC. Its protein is CSVLHGAGGYTF.

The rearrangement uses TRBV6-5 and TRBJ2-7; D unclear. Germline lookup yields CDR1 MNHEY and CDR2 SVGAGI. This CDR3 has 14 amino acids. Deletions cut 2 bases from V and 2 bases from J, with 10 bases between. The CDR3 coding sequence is TGTGCCAGCAGTTACGGGCTGATACCCTACGAGCAGTACTTC. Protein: CASSYGLIPYEQYF.

The CDR3 coding sequence is TGCGCCAGCAGCCAAGAGGGGGCGACTAGCGCAGATACGCAGTATTTT. Translated, it gives CASSQEGATSADTQYF. The V and J genes are TRBV4-3 and TRBJ2-3, with TRBD2 matching 8 bases. The CDR3 sequence is 16 residues long. The trim removed 0 bases at V and 4 bases at J, leaving 6 bases unmatched. Per the germline V gene, CDR1 is LGHNA and CDR2 is YSLEER.

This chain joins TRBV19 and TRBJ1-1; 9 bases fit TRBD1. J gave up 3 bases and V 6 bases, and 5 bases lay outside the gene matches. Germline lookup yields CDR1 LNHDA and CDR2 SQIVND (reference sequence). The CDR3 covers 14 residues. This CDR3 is CASSHRGLYTEAFF. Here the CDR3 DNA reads TGTGCCAGTAGCCACAGGGGGCTTTACACTGAAGCTTTCTTT.

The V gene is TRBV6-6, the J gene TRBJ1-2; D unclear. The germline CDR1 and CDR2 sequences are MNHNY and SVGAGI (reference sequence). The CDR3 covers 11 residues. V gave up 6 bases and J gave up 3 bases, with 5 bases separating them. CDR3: CASSLDYGYTF. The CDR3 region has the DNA TGTGCCAGCAGCCTCGACTATGGCTACACCTTC.